The 11 T cell receptor beta chains in this list originate from one sample, sequenced in a study of T cells in Graves' hyperthyroidism and ophthalmopathy. It was RNA transcripts that yielded the amplified TCR beta CDR3 regions. HTBI primers drove first-round RT-PCR of the TCR CDR3. TCRdb re-called the multiplex PCR reads with MiXCR, one entry per CDR3 protein. The sample holds 500,000 to 750,000 distinct CDR3 sequences, approximately 15% seen once. The source material was blood. The receptors shown here come from a woman aged 18-29 years with Graves' ophthalmopathy.

This clonotype was counted at least ten times. This rearrangement joins TRBV6-1 to TRBJ1-1; weak D call: TRBD1 (6 bases). The germline CDR1 and CDR2 sequences are MNHNS and SASEGT. The CDR3 is 15 amino acids. V was shortened by 3 bases and J by 1 base, with 12 bases between the two germline ends. The CDR3 reads CASSETGGGNTEAFF. The CDR3 region has the DNA TGTGCCAGCAGTGAGACCGGGGGCGGGAACACTGAAGCTTTCTTT.

This clonotype was counted only a few times. CDR3 nucleotides: TGTGCCAGCAGCCCTCTTGCGCCCTGGGCGGGGGGGAGCTCCTACGAGCAGTACTTC. Its translation: CASSPLAPWAGGSSYEQYF. The chain links TRBV3-1 to TRBJ2-7, with 9 bases that match TRBD2. J gave up 0 bases and V 4 bases, and 16 bases lay outside the gene matches. The CDR3 is 19 amino acids. CDR1 is LGHDT, CDR2 YNNKEL, per germline (reference sequence).

The rearrangement uses TRBV5-6 and TRBJ1-4; a possible D gene is TRBD1 (6 bases). V dropped 3 bases and J dropped 7 bases, with 19 bases sitting between them. CDR1 is SGHDT, CDR2 YYEEEE, per germline. The CDR3 runs 16 residues. CDR3 sequence (DNA): TGTGCCAGCAGCTCCCGAGGGGGGCGCGGAGGTGAAAAACTGTTTTTT. This sequence encodes CASSSRGGRGGEKLFF.

This clonotype was recorded many times. The chain recombines TRBV2 with TRBJ2-3, with D unresolved. Germline V CDR1 and CDR2: SNHLY, FYNNEI. V gave up 6 bases and J gave up 0 bases, with 7 bases separating them. There are 13 residues in the CDR3. The CDR3: CASSALSTDTQYF. The DNA for the CDR3 is TGTGCCAGCAGCGCACTGAGCACAGATACGCAGTATTTT.

This clonotype was observed a handful of times. The rearrangement links TRBV6-1 to TRBJ1-5; D unclear. Germline CDR1 MNHNS, CDR2 SASEGT. V shed 9 bases and J shed 2 bases, with 11 bases lying between them. CDR3 size: 13 residues. CDR3 DNA sequence: TGTGCCAGGGAAGTTAAGGGCAATCAGCCCCAGCATTTT. Translated: CAREVKGNQPQHF.

The rearrangement links TRBV14 to TRBJ2-2; TRBD2 aligns across 10 bases. Per the germline V gene, CDR1 is SGHDN and CDR2 is FVKESK. The J segment lost 1 base and the V segment lost 4 bases, leaving 6 bases of the junction unmatched. There are 17 residues in the CDR3. The CDR3 sequence is CASSPYTSGVNTGELFF. The CDR3 nucleotides read TGTGCCAGCAGCCCATATACTAGCGGGGTGAACACCGGGGAGCTGTTTTTT.

The CDR3 DNA is TGTGCCAGCAGTTATCGGAGAGCTGGAAACACCATATATTTT. Amino acid sequence: CASSYRRAGNTIYF. J is TRBJ1-3 and V is TRBV6-1; D remains ambiguous. V shed 5 bases and J shed 2 bases, with 10 bases lying between them. CDR1 and CDR2 (germline): MNHNS, SASEGT. The CDR3 is made up of 14 amino acids.

This clonotype was seen ten or more times. This chain links TRBV27 with TRBJ2-7; 9 bases align to TRBD1. CDR3 size: 15 residues. Trimming cost V 6 bases and J 3 bases; bases outside gene matches: 9. CDR1 is MNHEY and CDR2 is SMNVEV in the germline V gene (reference sequence). The CDR3 nucleotides read TGTGCCAGCAGCTCTGGACAGGGGTTAATCTACGAGCAGTACTTC. Residues: CASSSGQGLIYEQYF.

The chain has TRBV27 and TRBJ2-7; D ambiguous. The V and J ends lost 5 bases and 2 bases respectively, with 10 bases between them. Germline assignment: CDR1 MNHEY and CDR2 SMNVEV (reference sequence). The CDR3 sequence is 13 residues long. The CDR3 here is CASSALWPYEQYF. CDR3 in DNA: TGTGCCAGCAGTGCCCTCTGGCCCTACGAGCAGTACTTC.

The chain carries TRBV19 and TRBJ2-1; D could derive from TRBD1 or TRBD2 (5 bases each). The CDR3 sequence is 17 residues long. Germline assignment: CDR1 LNHDA and CDR2 SQIVND (reference sequence). With 1 base removed from V and 3 bases from J, the gap between germline ends came to 16 bases. The CDR3 loop reads CASSIAGAGYIYNEQFF. DNA for the CDR3: TGTGCCAGTAGTATAGCCGGGGCGGGCTACATCTACAATGAGCAGTTCTTC. Looking up the rest from reference TRBV19 and TRBJ2-1 gives the full variable domain: DGGITQSPKYLFRKEGQNVTLSCEQNLNHDAMYWYRQDPGQGLRLIYYSQIVNDFQKGDIAEGYSVSREKKESFPLTVTSAQKNPTAFYLCASSIAGAGYIYNEQFFGPGTRLTVL.

This clonotype appeared many times. The V call is TRBV27, the J call TRBJ1-1; D ambiguous. The V gene's germline CDR1 is MNHEY and CDR2 SMNVEV (reference sequence). The CDR3 extends over 14 amino acids. V lost 4 bases, J lost 2 bases, and 11 bases lay in between. The CDR3 loop is CASSSSLHNTEAFF. DNA for the CDR3: TGTGCCAGCAGTTCCTCCCTACATAACACTGAAGCTTTCTTT.